Listed here is a single TCR beta chain. Its antigen is not yet known. Base-call qualities are not available, and no considerably larger clone is one nucleotide away. Including the terminal cysteine and phenylalanine, the CDR3 comprises 16 residues. The only DNA kept is the CDR3, 48 bases in frame from the first base. Here V drops 1 base and J drops 2 bases, and the junction holds 6 bases not matched to any gene. According to the germline V gene, CDR1 reads LGHNA and CDR2 reads YNFKEQ. Peripheral blood CD8+ and CD4+ T cells from healthy donors, Susac syndrome patients and multiple sclerosis patients were profiled using high-throughput TCR beta sequencing. Susac syndrome patients met recently defined diagnostic criteria for definite or probable disease. Bulk CD8+ and CD4+ T cells were purified by magnetic negative isolation, while CD8+ TEMRA cells were enriched using FACS. Blood was drawn into EDTA tubes, processed within 24 hours, and PBMCs were isolated by density gradient centrifugation. PBMCs intended for TCR sequencing were cryopreserved in liquid nitrogen and were subsequently thawed in a 37 degrees C water bath. Purity of sorted or isolated CD4+, CD8+ and CD8+ TEMRA cells was at least 90%.

RNA was extracted with the RNeasy kit and roughly 0.5 to 1 ug was reverse transcribed using random hexamers. The immunoSEQ multiplex PCR assay, covering 54 Vbeta and 13 Jbeta segments, was used to amplify TCR beta CDR3 regions. To correct PCR amplification bias, a synthetic template baseline was used for both primer optimization and computational correction. Regarding the original processing steps: Reads were annotated to V, D and J genes according to IMGT and were analyzed with immunoSEQ Analyzer, with only productive sequences retained. To calculate clonality, Shannon entropy was normalized by log2 of the number of productive unique sequences and then subtracted from one. Public and private clones were assessed among the 100 most prevalent clones of each patient and control. A clone was defined as Susac-specific if it was absent from the healthy and MS cohorts, from approximately 980 published viral clones and from other ImmuneACCESS disease sequences. Through fastp at Q25 and MiXCR, TCRdb rebuilt clones from the public reads, retaining in-frame beta chains. Entries are consolidated by CDR3 protein sequence, retaining the most common genes and DNA. TCRdb, rather than the study authors, made the V and J calls. Here the sample has 160,000 or so distinct CDR3 sequences; 94% occur a single time. 0.1% to 0.13% of the sample goes to the ten largest clones.

This record belongs to a study of CD8 T cells in Susac syndrome (dated by TCRdb to about 2019). Regarding the research as a whole: Of the Susac syndrome patients who were sequenced, about 6 had clinically active disease and eight were in clinical remission. At the time of blood withdrawal, Susac syndrome patients were either therapy-naive, taking corticosteroids (with some also receiving IVIg), or on IVIg alone. Repertoire sequencing was used to test whether CD8+ T cell activation and differentiation in Susac syndrome was antigen driven.

What the authors observed across the whole study: No clonal expansion was detected in the CD4+ T cell repertoire of Susac syndrome patients. The number of individuals in the TCR sequencing and HLA analysis was recognized as being relatively small.

This sequence originates from a human donor with Susac syndrome. Material: CD4+ T cells from PBMCs. Rearrangement joined TRBV4-2 to TRBJ2-3, and TRBD2 matches 7 of the central bases. The DNA reads TGTGCCAGCAGCCAAGCCACTGGGACTACCACAGATACGCAGTATTTT. This yields the protein CASSQATGTTTDTQYF.